This T cell receptor beta chain came from a study of cytomegalovirus exposure and HLA in healthy donors. The PCR was carried out with 60 Vbeta primers and 13 Jbeta primers. The data were produced by immunoSEQ multiplex PCR, yet TCRdb's version contains in-frame clones alone and is incomplete. The table lists around 110,000 clones, 60% to 75% of them singletons. Study-level results: Being indistinguishable, some V segments were excluded, TRBV6-2 and TRBV6-3 among them. Accurate prediction of most subjects' HLA-A and HLA-B alleles from TCR beta sequences was reported. A later analysis linked a missense DCLRE1C variant to TCR beta V- and J-gene trimming. About 90% or about 30% of the time was how often most TCR beta V segments were productive, according to an earlier analysis.

Per germline, CDR1 LNHDA and CDR2 SQIVND (reference sequence). The CDR3 sequence is 15 residues long. The V gene end was trimmed by 7 bases and the J gene end by 4 bases; junction bases not matched to a gene: 10. To note about this clone: Its antigen remains unknown.

This TCR came from a man younger than 45 in good health and CMV-seronegative. This sequence joins TRBV19 and TRBJ1-5, with 7 bases identical to TRBD1. The sequencing input was PBMCs. For the CDR3, the DNA is TGTGCCAGTAACCCCCGACAGGGATGGAATCAGCCCCAGCATTTT. This encodes CASNPRQGWNQPQHF.